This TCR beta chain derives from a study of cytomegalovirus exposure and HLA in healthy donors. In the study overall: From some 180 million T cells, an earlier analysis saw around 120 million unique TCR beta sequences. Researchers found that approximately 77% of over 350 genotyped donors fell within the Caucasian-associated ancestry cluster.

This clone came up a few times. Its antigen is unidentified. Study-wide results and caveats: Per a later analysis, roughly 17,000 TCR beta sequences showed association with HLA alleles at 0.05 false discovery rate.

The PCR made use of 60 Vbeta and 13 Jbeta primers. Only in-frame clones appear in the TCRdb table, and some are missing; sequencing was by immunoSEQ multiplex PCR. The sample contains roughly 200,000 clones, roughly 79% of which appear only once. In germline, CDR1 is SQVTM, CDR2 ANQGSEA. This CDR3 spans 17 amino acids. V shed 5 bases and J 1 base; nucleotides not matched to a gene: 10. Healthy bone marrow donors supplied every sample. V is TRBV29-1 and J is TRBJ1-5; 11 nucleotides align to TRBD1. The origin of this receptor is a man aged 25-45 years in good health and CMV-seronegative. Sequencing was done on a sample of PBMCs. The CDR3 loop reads CSVHRTGGEESNQPQHF. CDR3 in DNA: TGCAGCGTTCATCGGACAGGGGGCGAGGAGAGCAATCAGCCCCAGCATTTT.